The clone carrying this TCR beta chain was picked up many times. Its specificity is not known. The CDR3 loop spans 12 amino acids. Trimming removed 5 bases at V and 1 base at J, with 5 bases between. The record originates from a study of T-cell reconstitution after alpha-beta-depleted transplantation in children. Study-wide points: Surviving recipient T cells and thymic progenitors accounted for the high day-60 TCRbeta diversity observed in some patients. It was newly produced T cells that mostly accounted for T-cell counts and diversity one year after transplant. Where alpha-beta T cells came from about two months after transplant was reportedly several hundred expanded graft clones.

Preparation of the TCRbeta library was carried out with unique molecular identifiers. TCRdb reprocessed the PCR reads with MiXCR, giving one entry per CDR3 protein. The table lists 400,000 to 550,000 distinct CDR3 sequences, over 9.5% of them singletons. The source is a child aged 2-15 years with inherited bone marrow failure, due to receive a stem cell transplant. The V call is TRBV12-3 or TRBV12-4, the J call TRBJ2-5; the D is unclear. The sequencing here drew on PBMCs, taken before TCRalphabeta/CD19-depleted stem cell transplant. CDR3 in DNA: TGTGCCAGCAGTCAGATCCAAGAGACCCAGTACTTC. It translates to CASSQIQETQYF.